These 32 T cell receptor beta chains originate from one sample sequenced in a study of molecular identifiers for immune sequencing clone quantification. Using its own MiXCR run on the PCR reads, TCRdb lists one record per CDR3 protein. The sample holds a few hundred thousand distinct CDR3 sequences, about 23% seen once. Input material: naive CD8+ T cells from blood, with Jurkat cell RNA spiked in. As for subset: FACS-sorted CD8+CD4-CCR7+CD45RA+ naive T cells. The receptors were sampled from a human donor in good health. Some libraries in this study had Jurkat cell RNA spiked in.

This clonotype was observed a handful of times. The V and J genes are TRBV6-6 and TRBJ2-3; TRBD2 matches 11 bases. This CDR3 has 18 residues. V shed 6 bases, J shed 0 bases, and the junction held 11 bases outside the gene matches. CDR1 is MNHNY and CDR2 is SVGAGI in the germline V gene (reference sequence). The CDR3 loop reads CASSSHPGLAESTDTQYF. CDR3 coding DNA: TGTGCCAGCAGCTCTCACCCGGGACTAGCGGAGAGCACAGATACGCAGTATTTT.

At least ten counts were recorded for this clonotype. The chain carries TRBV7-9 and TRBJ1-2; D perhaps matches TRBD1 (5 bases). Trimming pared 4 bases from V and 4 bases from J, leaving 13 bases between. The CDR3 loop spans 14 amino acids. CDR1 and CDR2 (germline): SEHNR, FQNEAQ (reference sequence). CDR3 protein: CASSSERQSYGYTF. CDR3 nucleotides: TGTGCCAGCAGCTCGGAGCGACAGAGCTATGGCTACACCTTC.

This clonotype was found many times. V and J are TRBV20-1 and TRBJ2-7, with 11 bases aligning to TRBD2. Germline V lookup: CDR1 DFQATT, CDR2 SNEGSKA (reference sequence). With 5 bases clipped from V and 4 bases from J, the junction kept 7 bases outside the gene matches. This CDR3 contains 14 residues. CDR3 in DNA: TGCAGTGCTCCGTCTAGCGGGGGGCCATACGAGCAGTACTTC. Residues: CSAPSSGGPYEQYF.

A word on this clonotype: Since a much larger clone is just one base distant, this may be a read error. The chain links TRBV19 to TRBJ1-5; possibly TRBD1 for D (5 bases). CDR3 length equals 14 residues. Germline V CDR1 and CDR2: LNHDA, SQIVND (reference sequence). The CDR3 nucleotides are TGTGACAGTAGTATGTTCGGGGGAGAGCAGCCCCAGCATTTT. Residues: CDSSMFGGEQPQHF. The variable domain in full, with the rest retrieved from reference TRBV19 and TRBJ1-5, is DGGITQSPKYLFRKEGQNVTLSCEQNLNHDAMYWYRQDPGQGLRLIYYSQIVNDFQKGDIAEGYSVSREKKESFPLTVTSAQKNPTAFYLCDSSMFGGEQPQHFGDGTRLSIL.

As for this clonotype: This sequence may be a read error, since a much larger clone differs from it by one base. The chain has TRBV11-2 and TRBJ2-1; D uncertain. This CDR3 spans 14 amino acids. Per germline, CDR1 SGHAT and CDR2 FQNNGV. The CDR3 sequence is CASSQTTNYNEQVF. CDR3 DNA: TGTGCCAGCAGCCAAACAACAAATTACAATGAGCAGGTCTTC. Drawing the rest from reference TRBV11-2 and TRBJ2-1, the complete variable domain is EAGVAQSPRYKIIEKRQSVAFWCNPISGHATLYWYQQILGQGPKLLIQFQNNGVVDDSQLPKDRFSAERLKGVDSTLKIQPAKLEDSAVYLCASSQTTNYNEQVFGPGTRLTVL.

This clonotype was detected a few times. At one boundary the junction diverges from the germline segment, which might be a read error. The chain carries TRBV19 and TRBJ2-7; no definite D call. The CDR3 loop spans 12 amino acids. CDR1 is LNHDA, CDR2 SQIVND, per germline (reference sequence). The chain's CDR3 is CASSQVSSEQYF. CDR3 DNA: TGTGCCAGTAGCCAGGTTTCCTCCGAGCAGTACTTC. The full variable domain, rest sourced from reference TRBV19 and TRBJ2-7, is DGGITQSPKYLFRKEGQNVTLSCEQNLNHDAMYWYRQDPGQGLRLIYYSQIVNDFQKGDIAEGYSVSREKKESFPLTVTSAQKNPTAFYLCASSQVSSEQYFGPGTRLTVT.

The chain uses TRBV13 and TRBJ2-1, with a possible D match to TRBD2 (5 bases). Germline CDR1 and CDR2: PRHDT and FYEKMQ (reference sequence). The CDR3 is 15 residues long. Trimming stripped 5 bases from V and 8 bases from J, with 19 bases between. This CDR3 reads CASSTGISVYDEQFF. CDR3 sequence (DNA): TGTGCCAGCAGCACGGGAATTTCCGTTTACGATGAGCAGTTCTTC.

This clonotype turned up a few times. CDR3 coding DNA: TGTGCCAGCAGTTACCCCCGCTCCTATAATTCACCCCTCCACTTT. It specifies CASSYPRSYNSPLHF. The chain carries TRBV6-5 and TRBJ1-6; D unresolved. Germline-derived CDR1 and CDR2 are MNHEY and SVGAGI. This CDR3 region has 15 residues. Trimming stripped 2 bases from V and 0 bases from J, with 5 bases between.

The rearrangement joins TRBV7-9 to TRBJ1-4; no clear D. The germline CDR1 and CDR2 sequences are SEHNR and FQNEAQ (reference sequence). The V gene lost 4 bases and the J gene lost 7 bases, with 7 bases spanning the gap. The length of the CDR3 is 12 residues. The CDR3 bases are TGTGCCAGCAGCTCAATCCGTGAAAAACTGTTTTTT. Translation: CASSSIREKLFF.

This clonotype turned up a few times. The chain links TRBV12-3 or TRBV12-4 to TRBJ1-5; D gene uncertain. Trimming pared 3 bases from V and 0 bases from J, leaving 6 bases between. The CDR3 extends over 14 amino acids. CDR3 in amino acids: CASSFDGSNQPQHF. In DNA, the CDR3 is TGTGCCAGCAGTTTTGACGGTAGCAATCAGCCCCAGCATTTT.

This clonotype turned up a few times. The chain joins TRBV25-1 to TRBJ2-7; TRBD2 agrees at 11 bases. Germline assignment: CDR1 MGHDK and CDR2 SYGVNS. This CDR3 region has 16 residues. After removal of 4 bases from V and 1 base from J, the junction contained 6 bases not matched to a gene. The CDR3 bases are TGTGCCAGCAGTGTAGCGGGACTAGCGGAATCCTACGAGCAGTACTTC. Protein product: CASSVAGLAESYEQYF.

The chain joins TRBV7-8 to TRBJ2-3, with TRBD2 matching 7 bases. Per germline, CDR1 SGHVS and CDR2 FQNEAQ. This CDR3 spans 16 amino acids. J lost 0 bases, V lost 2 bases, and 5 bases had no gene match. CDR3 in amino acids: CASSLILSGSTDTQYF. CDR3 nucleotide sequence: TGTGCCAGCAGCTTAATCCTTAGCGGGAGCACAGATACGCAGTATTTT. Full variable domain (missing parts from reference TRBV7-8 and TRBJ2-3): GAGVSQSPRYKVAKRGQDVALRCDPISGHVSLFWYQQALGQGPEFLTYFQNEAQLDKSGLPSDRFFAERPEGSVSTLKIQRTQQEDSAVYLCASSLILSGSTDTQYFGPGTRLTVL.

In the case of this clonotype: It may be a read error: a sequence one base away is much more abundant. The CDR3 DNA follows: TGCGCCAGCAGCGTTAGCGGGATAAGCACAGATACGCAGTATTTT. It codes for CASSVSGISTDTQYF. The chain employs TRBV4-3 and TRBJ2-3; 8 nucleotides agree with TRBD2. V trimming: 5 bases; J trimming: 0 bases; junction bases outside the gene matches: 4. CDR1 LGHNA and CDR2 YSLEER come from the germline V gene. This CDR3 comprises 15 residues.

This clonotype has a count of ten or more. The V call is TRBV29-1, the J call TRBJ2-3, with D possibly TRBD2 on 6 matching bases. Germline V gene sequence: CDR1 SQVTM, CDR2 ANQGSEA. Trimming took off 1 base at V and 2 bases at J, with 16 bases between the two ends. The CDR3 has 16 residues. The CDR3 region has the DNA TGCAGCGTTGAAGGGAGGGTTGGGCAGCTCACAGATACGCAGTATTTT. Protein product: CSVEGRVGQLTDTQYF.

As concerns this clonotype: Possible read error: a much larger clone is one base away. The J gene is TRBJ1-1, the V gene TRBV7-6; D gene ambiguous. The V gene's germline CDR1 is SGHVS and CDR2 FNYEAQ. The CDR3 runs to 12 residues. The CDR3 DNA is TGTGCCGGCAGTCTCGCGGGGAATGAAGCTTTCTTT. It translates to CAGSLAGNEAFF.

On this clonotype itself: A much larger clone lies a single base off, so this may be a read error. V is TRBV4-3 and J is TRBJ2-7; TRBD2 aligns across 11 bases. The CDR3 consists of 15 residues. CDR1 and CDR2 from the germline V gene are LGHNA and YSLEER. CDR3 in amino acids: CASRQGTSGSYEQYF. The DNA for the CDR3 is TGCGCCAGCAGGCAAGGGACTAGCGGTTCCTACGAGCAGTACTTC.

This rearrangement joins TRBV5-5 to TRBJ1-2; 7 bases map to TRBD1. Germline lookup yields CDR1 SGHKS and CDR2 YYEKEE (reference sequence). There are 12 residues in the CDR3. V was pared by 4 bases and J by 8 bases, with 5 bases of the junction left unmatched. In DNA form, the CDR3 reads TGTGCCAGCAGCGTGACAGGGCACGGCTACACCTTC. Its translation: CASSVTGHGYTF.

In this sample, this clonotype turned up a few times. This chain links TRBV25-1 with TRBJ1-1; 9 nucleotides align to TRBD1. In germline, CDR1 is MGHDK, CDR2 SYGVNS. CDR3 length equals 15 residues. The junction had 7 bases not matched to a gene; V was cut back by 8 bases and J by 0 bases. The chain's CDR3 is CASSSGTGLNTEAFF. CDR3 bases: TGTGCCAGCTCATCCGGGACAGGGTTGAACACTGAAGCTTTCTTT.

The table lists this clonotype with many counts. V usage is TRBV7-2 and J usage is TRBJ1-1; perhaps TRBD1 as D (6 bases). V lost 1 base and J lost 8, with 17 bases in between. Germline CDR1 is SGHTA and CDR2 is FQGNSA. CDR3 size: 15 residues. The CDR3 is CASSLVLGTGREAFF. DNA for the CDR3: TGTGCCAGCAGCTTAGTCTTGGGTACAGGGCGAGAAGCTTTCTTT.

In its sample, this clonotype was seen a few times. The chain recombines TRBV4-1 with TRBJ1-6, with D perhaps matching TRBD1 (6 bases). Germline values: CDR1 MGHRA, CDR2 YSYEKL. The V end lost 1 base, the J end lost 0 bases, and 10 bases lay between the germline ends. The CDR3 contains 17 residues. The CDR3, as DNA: TGCGCCAGCAGCCAAGCCGGGGGGCGCTCCTATAATTCACCCCTCCACTTT. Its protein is CASSQAGGRSYNSPLHF.

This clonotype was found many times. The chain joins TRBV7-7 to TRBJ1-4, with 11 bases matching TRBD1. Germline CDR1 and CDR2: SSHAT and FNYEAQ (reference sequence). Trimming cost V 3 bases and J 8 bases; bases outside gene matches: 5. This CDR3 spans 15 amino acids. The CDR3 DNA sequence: TGTGCCAGCAGCTTCGGGACAGGGGGGAACGAAAAACTGTTTTTT. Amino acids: CASSFGTGGNEKLFF.

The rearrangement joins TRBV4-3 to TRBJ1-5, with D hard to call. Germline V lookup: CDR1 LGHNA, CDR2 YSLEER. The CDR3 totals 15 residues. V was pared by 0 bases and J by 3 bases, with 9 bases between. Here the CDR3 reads CASSQDRQFNQPQHF. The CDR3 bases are TGCGCCAGCAGCCAAGATCGACAATTCAATCAGCCCCAGCATTTT.

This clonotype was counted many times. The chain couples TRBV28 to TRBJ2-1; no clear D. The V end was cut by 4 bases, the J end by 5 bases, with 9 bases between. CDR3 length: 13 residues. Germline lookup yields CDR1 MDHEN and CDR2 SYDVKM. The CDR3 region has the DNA TGTGCCAGCAGTTGGCCCGCGGACAATGAGCAGTTCTTC. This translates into CASSWPADNEQFF.

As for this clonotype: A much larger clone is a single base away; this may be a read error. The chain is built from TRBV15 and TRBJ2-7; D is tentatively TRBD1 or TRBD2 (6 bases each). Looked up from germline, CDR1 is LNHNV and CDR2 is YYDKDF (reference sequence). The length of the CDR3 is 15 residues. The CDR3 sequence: CATGRDTGASYEQYF. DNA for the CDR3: TGTGCCACCGGCAGAGATACGGGGGCCTCCTACGAGCAGTACTTC.

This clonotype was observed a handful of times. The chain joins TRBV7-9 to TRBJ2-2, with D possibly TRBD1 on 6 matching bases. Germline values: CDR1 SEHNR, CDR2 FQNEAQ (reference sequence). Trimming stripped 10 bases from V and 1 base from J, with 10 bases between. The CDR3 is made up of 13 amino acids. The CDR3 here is CANQTGNTGELFF. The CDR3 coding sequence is TGTGCCAACCAGACAGGGAACACCGGGGAGCTGTTTTTT.

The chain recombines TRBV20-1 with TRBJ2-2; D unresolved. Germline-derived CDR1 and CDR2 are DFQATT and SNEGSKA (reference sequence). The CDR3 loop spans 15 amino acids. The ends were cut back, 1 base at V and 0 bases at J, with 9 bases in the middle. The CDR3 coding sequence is TGCAGTGCTAGAGCACGGCCTGCGAACACCGGGGAGCTGTTTTTT. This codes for CSARARPANTGELFF.

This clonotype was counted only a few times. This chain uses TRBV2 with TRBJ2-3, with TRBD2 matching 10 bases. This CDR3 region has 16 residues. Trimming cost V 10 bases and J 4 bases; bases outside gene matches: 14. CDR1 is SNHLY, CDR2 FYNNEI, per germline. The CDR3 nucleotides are TGTGCCATCCTCCCCCTAGCGGGGGCAGGCCCAGATACGCAGTATTTT. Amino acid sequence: CAILPLAGAGPDTQYF.

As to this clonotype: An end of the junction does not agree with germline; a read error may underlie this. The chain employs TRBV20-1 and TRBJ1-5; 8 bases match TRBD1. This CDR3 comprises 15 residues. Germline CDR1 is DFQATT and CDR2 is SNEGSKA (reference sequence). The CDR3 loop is CSARVRGLGDHPQHF. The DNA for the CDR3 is TGCAGTGCTAGAGTCAGGGGGCTTGGGGATCACCCCCAGCATTTT.

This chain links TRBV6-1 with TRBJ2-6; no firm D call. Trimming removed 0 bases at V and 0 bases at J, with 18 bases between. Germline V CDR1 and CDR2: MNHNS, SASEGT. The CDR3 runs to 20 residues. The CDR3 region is CASSEARLRAVSSGANVLTF. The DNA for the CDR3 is TGTGCCAGCAGTGAAGCCCGACTCCGTGCAGTAAGCTCTGGGGCCAACGTCCTGACTTTC.

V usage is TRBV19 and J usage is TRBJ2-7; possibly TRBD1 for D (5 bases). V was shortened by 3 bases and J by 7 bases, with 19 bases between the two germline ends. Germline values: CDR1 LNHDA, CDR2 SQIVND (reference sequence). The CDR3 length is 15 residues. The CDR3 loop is CASSILFGRVEEQYF. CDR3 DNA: TGTGCCAGTAGTATCCTTTTCGGCAGGGTTGAGGAGCAGTACTTC.

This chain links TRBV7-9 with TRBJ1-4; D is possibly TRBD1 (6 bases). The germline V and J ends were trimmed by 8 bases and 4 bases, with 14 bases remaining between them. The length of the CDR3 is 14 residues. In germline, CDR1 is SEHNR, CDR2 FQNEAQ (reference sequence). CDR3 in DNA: TGTGCCAGCGGCAAGACAGGACTTAATGAAAAACTGTTTTTT. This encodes CASGKTGLNEKLFF.

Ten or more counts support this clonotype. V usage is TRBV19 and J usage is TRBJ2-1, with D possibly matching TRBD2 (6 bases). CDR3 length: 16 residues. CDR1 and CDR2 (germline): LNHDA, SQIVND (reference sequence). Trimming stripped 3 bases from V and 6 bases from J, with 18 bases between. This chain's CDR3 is CASSISTRGSGNEQFF. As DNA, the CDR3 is TGTGCCAGTAGTATTTCGACTAGAGGTAGCGGCAATGAGCAGTTCTTC.